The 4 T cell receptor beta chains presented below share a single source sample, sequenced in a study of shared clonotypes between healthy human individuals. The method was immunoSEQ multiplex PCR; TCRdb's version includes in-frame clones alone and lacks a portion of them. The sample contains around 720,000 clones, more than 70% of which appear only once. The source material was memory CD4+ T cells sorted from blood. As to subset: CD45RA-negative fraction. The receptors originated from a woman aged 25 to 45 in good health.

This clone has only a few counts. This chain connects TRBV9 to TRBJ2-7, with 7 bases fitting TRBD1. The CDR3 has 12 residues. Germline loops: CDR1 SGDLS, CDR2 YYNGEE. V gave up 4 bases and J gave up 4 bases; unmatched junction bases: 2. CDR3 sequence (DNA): TGTGCCAGCAGCATGACAGGGTACGAGCAGTACTTC. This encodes CASSMTGYEQYF.

The chain's CDR3 is CASSLWTGRTEAFF. The CDR3 nucleotides are TGTGCCAGCAGCTTATGGACAGGGCGGACTGAAGCTTTCTTT. The V gene is TRBV7-8, the J gene TRBJ1-1; 8 bases are a match to TRBD1. Germline-derived CDR1 and CDR2 are SGHVS and FQNEAQ. The CDR3 sequence is 14 residues long. The trim removed 2 bases at V and 5 bases at J, leaving 4 bases unmatched.

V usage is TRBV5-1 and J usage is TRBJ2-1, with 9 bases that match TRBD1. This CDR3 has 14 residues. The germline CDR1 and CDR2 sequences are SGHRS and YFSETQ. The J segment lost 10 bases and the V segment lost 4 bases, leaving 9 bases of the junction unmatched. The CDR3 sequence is CASSPGDRAGEQFF. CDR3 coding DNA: TGCGCCAGCAGCCCGGGGGACAGGGCGGGCGAGCAGTTCTTC.

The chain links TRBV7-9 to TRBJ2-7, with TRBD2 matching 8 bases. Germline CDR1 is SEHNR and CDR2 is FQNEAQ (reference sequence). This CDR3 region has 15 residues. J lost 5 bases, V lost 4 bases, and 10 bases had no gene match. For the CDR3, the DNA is TGTGCCAGCAGCTCAGCTAGCGGGTTAATCCACGAGCAGTACTTC. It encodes CASSSASGLIHEQYF.